This T cell receptor beta chain was sequenced for a study of blood T cell repertoires in COVID-19. The CDR3 runs 18 residues. Trimming at V came to 2 bases and at J to 5 bases, leaving 11 bases not matched to a gene. Sequenced by immunoSEQ multiplex PCR; TCRdb stores in-frame clones only, minus some. The table lists tens of thousands of clones, 85% to 90% of them singletons. The sequence was collected from a man between 45 and 60 years old in a cohort sampled during active COVID-19. This rearrangement joins TRBV23-1 to TRBJ2-3; 12 positions match TRBD2. TRBV23-1 counts as an open reading frame of uncertain function. The sample comprised peripheral blood. The CDR3 loop is CASSQPSGTSGCIDTQYF. The CDR3 nucleotides read TGCGCCAGCAGTCAACCCTCCGGGACTAGCGGGTGTATAGATACGCAGTATTTT.